This entry lists 2 T cell receptor beta chains sequenced from one sample in a study of T cell repertoires in cytomegalovirus infection. From the reads, TCRdb called clonotypes with MiXCR, one entry per CDR3 protein. Of 150,000 to 200,000 distinct CDR3 sequences detected, about an eighth appear once; the ten largest clones hold about a quarter. The source material was PBMCs. The receptors come from a human donor in good health (CMV status not recorded). Some clones in this sample may be carry-over from other donors' samples.

The chain carries TRBV12-5 and TRBJ1-1; unclear D gene. V was shortened by 3 bases and J by 1 base, with 6 bases between the two germline ends. The CDR3 is made up of 13 amino acids. The germline CDR1 and CDR2 sequences are LGHNT and FRNRAP. CDR3 bases: TGTGCTAGTGGTTTCCAAGCGAACACTGAAGCTTTCTTT. Protein: CASGFQANTEAFF. The full variable domain, with the rest looked up from reference TRBV12-5 and TRBJ1-1, is DARVTQTPRHKVTEMGQEVTMRCQPILGHNTVFWYRQTMMQGLELLAYFRNRAPLDDSGMPKDRFSAEMPDATLATLKIQPSEPRDSAVYFCASGFQANTEAFFGQGTRLTVV.

The chain is built from TRBV9 and TRBJ2-5; possible D gene TRBD2, 6 bases. V lost 0 bases and J lost 5, with 11 bases in between. Germline-derived CDR1 and CDR2 are SGDLS and YYNGEE. CDR3 size: 14 residues. The CDR3 DNA is TGTGCCAGCAGCGTAGTGGAGGGAGCGGAGACCCAGTACTTC. This sequence encodes CASSVVEGAETQYF.